This T cell receptor beta chain was documented in a study of cytomegalovirus exposure and HLA in healthy donors. The method was immunoSEQ multiplex PCR; TCRdb's version includes in-frame clones alone and lacks a portion of them. The table shows 100,000 to 130,000 clones, with 90% to 96% occurring only once. In germline, CDR1 is LGHNA, CDR2 YSLEER. V lost 3 bases, J lost 1 base, and 6 bases lay in between. The CDR3 totals 13 residues. Sequencing input: PBMCs. The rearrangement uses TRBV4-3 and TRBJ1-1, with D perhaps matching TRBD1 (6 bases). The sequence was collected from a young woman in good health and CMV-seronegative. The CDR3: CASSQDRNTEAFF. In DNA form, the CDR3 reads TGCGCCAGCAGCCAGGACAGGAACACTGAAGCTTTCTTT.